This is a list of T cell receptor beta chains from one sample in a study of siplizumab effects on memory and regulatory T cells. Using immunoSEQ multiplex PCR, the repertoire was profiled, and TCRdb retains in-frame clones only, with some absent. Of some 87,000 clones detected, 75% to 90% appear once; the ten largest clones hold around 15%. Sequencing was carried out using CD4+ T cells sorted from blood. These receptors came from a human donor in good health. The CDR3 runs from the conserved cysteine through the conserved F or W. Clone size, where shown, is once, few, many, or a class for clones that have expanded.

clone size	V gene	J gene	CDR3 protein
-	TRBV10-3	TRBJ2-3	CAIRGLAGDTDTQYF
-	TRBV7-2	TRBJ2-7	CASSLGGGTDYEQYF
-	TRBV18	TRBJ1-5	CASSPRTGGDQPQHF
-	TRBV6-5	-	CASSYGRPDRGHEQYF
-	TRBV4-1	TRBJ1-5	CASSQVPGGQSQPQHF
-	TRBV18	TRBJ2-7	CASSPEQGATYEQYF
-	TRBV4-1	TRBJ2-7	CASSQVSLAGAPEQYF
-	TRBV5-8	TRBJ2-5	CASSWSAGGGLGETQYF
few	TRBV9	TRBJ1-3	CASSGDPGTGDGNTIYF
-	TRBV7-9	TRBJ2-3	CASSLHGTGTDTQYF
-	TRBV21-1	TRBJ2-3	CASSNGLAGADTQYF
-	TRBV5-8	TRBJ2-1	CASTSLVEQFF
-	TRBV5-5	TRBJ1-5	CASSLEVRASNQPQHF
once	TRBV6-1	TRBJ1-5	CASRGQANSNQPQHF
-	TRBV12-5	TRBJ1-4	CASGLVRRSPPTEKLFF
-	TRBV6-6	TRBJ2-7	CASRPDRITYEQYF
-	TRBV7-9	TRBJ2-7	CASSAYYEQYF
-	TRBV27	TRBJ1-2	CASSPMGGYTF
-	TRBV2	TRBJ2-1	CASSEVGQGGDEQFF
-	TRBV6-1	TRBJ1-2	CASRSTGPNYGYTF
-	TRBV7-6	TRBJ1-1	CASSLVGGDTEAFF
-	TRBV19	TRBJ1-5	CASRTGFSNQPQHF
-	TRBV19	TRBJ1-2	CASSKTALRYGYTF
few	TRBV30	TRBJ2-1	CAWKNIWTGYNEQFF
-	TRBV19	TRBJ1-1	CASSIQGTEAFF
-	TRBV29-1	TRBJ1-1	CSANPDRMNTEAFF
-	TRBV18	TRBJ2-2	CASSRDQGRAGAGTGELFF
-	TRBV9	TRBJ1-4	CASSMGSFNEKLFF
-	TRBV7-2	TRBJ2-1	CASSLGAAPVEQFF
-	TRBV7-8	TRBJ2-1	CASSLDRDSYNEQFF
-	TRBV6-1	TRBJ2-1	CASSRDSSSYNEQFF
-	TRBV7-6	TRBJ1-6	CASSLEPGQGNSPLHF
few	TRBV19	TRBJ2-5	CASSDRPIETQYF
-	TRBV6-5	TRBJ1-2	CASRTGRNRYYGYTF
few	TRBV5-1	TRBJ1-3	CASSGLTGAGNTIYF
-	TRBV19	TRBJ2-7	CASSLASGTTYEQYF
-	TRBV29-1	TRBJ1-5	CSALMGGNQPQHF
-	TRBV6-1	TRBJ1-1	CASTQGGTNTEAFF
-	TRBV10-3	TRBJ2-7	CAISESGTGRYEQYF
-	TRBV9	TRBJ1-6	CASSVSDLDHSPLHF
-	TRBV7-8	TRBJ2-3	CASSPRGLPSTDTQYF